These T cell receptor beta chains were read from a single sample in a study of blood T cell repertoires in COVID-19. The method was immunoSEQ multiplex PCR; TCRdb's version includes in-frame clones alone and lacks a portion of them. The data contain about 290,000 clones, around four fifths of them singletons. Material: peripheral blood. All receptors derive from a woman aged 50 to 60 with active or convalescent COVID-19. The CDR3 runs from the conserved cysteine through the conserved F or W. D genes are given only for firm matches. Size values are once, few and many counts, or a class for expanded clones, and some rows have none.

- | - | TRBJ2-1 | TRBV27 | TGTGCCAGCAGTTTAGTCCGGGGAATCTACAATGAGCAGTTCTTC | CASSLVRGIYNEQFF
- | TRBD2 | TRBJ2-3 | TRBV5-1 | TGCGCCAGCGAGAAGGGACTAGCGACAGATACGCAGTATTTT | CASEKGLATDTQYF
- | TRBD1 | TRBJ2-1 | TRBV12-3/TRBV12-4 | TGTGCCAGCAGCGGGACAGCCTACAATGAGCAGTTCTTC | CASSGTAYNEQFF
few | - | TRBJ1-2 | TRBV15 | TGTGCCACCAGCAGAGAGGGCCGCCTATATGGCTACACCTTC | CATSREGRLYGYTF
- | TRBD2 | TRBJ2-3 | TRBV27 | TGTGCCAGCAGTCCTACCTTTTGGGGAGCCGGGGGGACGCAGTATTTT | CASSPTFWGAGGTQYF
once | - | TRBJ2-5 | TRBV21-1 | TGTGCCAGCAGCAAAGGAGAGGGAGTCGGGGAGACCCAGTACTTC | CASSKGEGVGETQYF
- | - | TRBJ1-2 | TRBV5-6 | TGTGCCAGCAGCCTCGACGACACGTTGTCTAACTATGGCTACACCTTC | CASSLDDTLSNYGYTF
- | - | TRBJ1-1 | TRBV4-1 | TGCGCCAGCAGCCAAGATAGGCGTATACAGGGATACACTGAAGCTTTCTTT | CASSQDRRIQGYTEAFF
- | TRBD1 | TRBJ2-1 | TRBV5-4 | TGTGCCAGCAGCTTGGGACAGGGGGCACCTGAGCAGTTCTTC | CASSLGQGAPEQFF
few | TRBD1 | TRBJ2-2 | TRBV5-1 | TGCGCCAGCAGCTGGGACAGGCTCACCGGGGAGCTGTTTTTT | CASSWDRLTGELFF
few | TRBD2 | TRBJ2-3 | TRBV19 | TGTGCCAGTACGGCCCCTAGCGGGAGGGGCACAGATACGCAGTATTTT | CASTAPSGRGTDTQYF
- | - | TRBJ2-5 | TRBV10-3 | TGTGCCATCAGTGACCGTTTGGACTACAAAGAGACCCAGTACTTC | CAISDRLDYKETQYF
- | TRBD1 | TRBJ1-1 | TRBV19 | TGTGCCAGTAGCCGAATTACAGGGGGCGTGAAGTACACTGAAGCTTTCTTT | CASSRITGGVKYTEAFF
once | TRBD1 | TRBJ2-3 | TRBV5-1 | TGCGCCAGCAGGGGGACAGGGGCAGATACGCAGTATTTT | CASRGTGADTQYF
many | - | TRBJ2-7 | TRBV19 | TGTGCCAGTAGTATTTCAGGCGTGGCCTACGAGCAGTACTTC | CASSISGVAYEQYF
many | - | TRBJ1-3 | TRBV27 | TGTGCCAATGGAGGACCGCACCTGTCTGGAAACACCATATATTTT | CANGGPHLSGNTIYF
once | - | TRBJ1-1 | TRBV28 | TGTGCCAGCAGTCCCTTTTACCCAGGGCCAGGCACTGAAGCTTTCTTT | CASSPFYPGPGTEAFF
once | TRBD2 | TRBJ2-3 | TRBV27 | TGTGCCAGCAGTCCCCTCCCAGGACTAGCGGGAGTGGGAGATACGCAGTATTTT | CASSPLPGLAGVGDTQYF
once | TRBD1 | TRBJ1-2 | TRBV30 | TGTGCCTGGAGTGACGGGACAGGGGGACTGACTAACTATGGCTACACCTTC | CAWSDGTGGLTNYGYTF
few | TRBD1 | TRBJ1-2 | TRBV6-5 | TGTGCCAGCAGTCCCGGACAGGGCCGCTACACCTTC | CASSPGQGRYTF
once | TRBD2 | TRBJ2-1 | TRBV5-1 | TGCGCCAGCAGCGGCGGACTAGCGGGAGGGCCAAGTGATGAGCAGTTCTTC | CASSGGLAGGPSDEQFF
- | - | TRBJ2-7 | TRBV28 | TGTGCCAGCAAGGAGGGCCGGTACGAGCAGTACTTC | CASKEGRYEQYF
- | TRBD2 | TRBJ2-1 | TRBV4-1 | TGCGCCAGCAGCCATCGACTAGCGGGAGGGCTCAGTGAGCAGTTCTTC | CASSHRLAGGLSEQFF
- | - | TRBJ2-5 | TRBV2 | TGTGCCAGCGACCCCCTTGACCGGGGGCAAGAGACCCAGTACTTC | CASDPLDRGQETQYF
- | TRBD2 | TRBJ2-7 | TRBV5-4 | TGTGCCAGCAGCTTGAAACTAGCGGGAGGGGAGCAGTACTTC | CASSLKLAGGEQYF
- | TRBD1 | TRBJ2-1 | TRBV10-2 | TGCGCCATCCTTCGGGGACAGGAGATGCGTGAGCAGTTCTTC | CAILRGQEMREQFF
- | - | TRBJ1-6 | TRBV28 | TGTGCCAGCAGTTCAGGGCAGGGGCCAGGTTATAATTCACCCCTCCACTTT | CASSSGQGPGYNSPLHF
- | TRBD2 | TRBJ2-1 | TRBV6-1 | TGTGCCAGCAGCGAAGGACTAGCCAAAATCAATGAGCAGTTCTTC | CASSEGLAKINEQFF
- | - | TRBJ2-5 | TRBV21-1 | TGTGCCAGCAGCGGACTAGCGGGAGGGTGGGAGACCCAGTACTTC | CASSGLAGGWETQYF
- | - | TRBJ1-4 | TRBV6-5 | TGTGCCAGCAGGACCACAGGAAGTCGTGAAAAACTGTTTTTT | CASRTTGSREKLFF
- | - | TRBJ1-2 | TRBV5-4 | TGTGCCAGCAGCTTGGCCTTGGGCCAGGGCTACACCTTC | CASSLALGQGYTF
- | TRBD1 | TRBJ2-1 | TRBV10-2 | TGCGCCAGCAGTTCGATCCCGACAGGGAACTCCTACAATGAGCAGTTCTTC | CASSSIPTGNSYNEQFF
- | - | TRBJ1-2 | TRBV28 | TGTGCCAGCAGTAAAGGACAGAACTATGGCTACACCTTC | CASSKGQNYGYTF
- | TRBD1 | TRBJ1-6 | TRBV19 | TGTGCCAGTAGTATAGATCTCGGGACAGGGATTAATTCACCCCTCCACTTT | CASSIDLGTGINSPLHF
- | - | TRBJ1-2 | TRBV3-1/TRBV3-2 | TGTGCCAGCAGCCAAATCCCCGGTGGCTACACCTTC | CASSQIPGGYTF
- | - | TRBJ1-2 | TRBV6-5 | TGTGCCAGCAGTTCTCTGGGGGCTAAGAACTATGGCTACACCTTC | CASSSLGAKNYGYTF
- | TRBD1 | TRBJ1-4 | TRBV29-1 | TGCAGCGTTGAAGACTCGGACAGGGATTGGCGAAAACTGTTTTTT | CSVEDSDRDWRKLFF
- | TRBD1 | TRBJ1-6 | TRBV7-2 | TGTGCCAGCAGCTTACAGGGGGTGAATTCACCCCTCCACTTT | CASSLQGVNSPLHF
- | - | TRBJ1-3 | TRBV7-9 | TGTGCCAGCAGCTTAGTCGCGGGAAACACCATATATTTT | CASSLVAGNTIYF
- | TRBD2 | TRBJ2-3 | TRBV27 | TGTGCCAGTTCGGGACTAGCGGGAGGCACAGATACGCAGTATTTT | CASSGLAGGTDTQYF
- | - | TRBJ1-2 | TRBV29-1 | TGCAGCGTTGAAGATCCCCTGCTCCGCCGGGAGAACTATGGCTACACCTTC | CSVEDPLLRRENYGYTF
- | TRBD1 | TRBJ2-3 | TRBV10-1 | TGCGCCAGCACCTCAGGGGGCCGACTAGATACGCAGTATTTT | CASTSGGRLDTQYF
- | TRBD2 | TRBJ2-7 | TRBV5-1 | TGCGCCAGCAGGCCTAGCGGGAGTTACTCCGAGCAGTACTTC | CASRPSGSYSEQYF
- | - | TRBJ1-1 | TRBV2 | TGTGCCAGCAGTCCCGGACAGTATGAAGCTTTCTTT | CASSPGQYEAFF
- | TRBD1 | TRBJ1-2 | TRBV29-1 | TGCAGCGGGGGGGAGGGGGCAGGTGGCTACACCTTC | CSGGEGAGGYTF
- | - | TRBJ2-2 | TRBV9 | TGTGCCAGCAGCGTAGGTCTCAACACCGGGGAGCTGTTTTTT | CASSVGLNTGELFF
- | - | TRBJ1-5 | TRBV30 | TGTGCCTGGAGTCGAGGAAGCAATCAGCCCCAGCATTTT | CAWSRGSNQPQHF